This is a list of T cell receptor beta chains from one sample in a study of early T cells in non-severe SARS-CoV-2 infection. TCRdb reprocessed the 5' RACE reads with MiXCR, giving one entry per CDR3 protein. This table has approximately 79,000 distinct CDR3 sequences, around 13% appearing once. Input material: whole blood. These TCRs come from an adult who was a healthcare worker with PCR-confirmed SARS-CoV-2 infection or an uninfected control (not recorded which). Each CDR3 is given with its conserved first and last residue. A D gene is named only where the DNA matches it firmly. Only some rows state a clone size, as once, few, many or a class for expanded clones.

TRBD2,many,TRBV5-4,TRBJ2-7,TGTGCCAGCAGCTTGTCTAGCGGATCCTACGAGCAGTACTTC,CASSLSSGSYEQYF
TRBD1,many,TRBV6-5,TRBJ2-7,TGTGCCAGCAGTTTGGGACAGCTCTACGAGCAGTACTTC,CASSLGQLYEQYF
.,many,TRBV6-2/TRBV6-3,TRBJ2-1,TGTGCCAGCACAGAAGACGGTGAGCAGTTCTTC,CASTEDGEQFF
.,many,TRBV18,TRBJ1-5,TGTGCCAGCTCACCAGGGTCACCGGGATTGAATCAGCCCCAGCATTTT,CASSPGSPGLNQPQHF
.,.,TRBV28,TRBJ2-1,TGTGCCAGCAGTTTATCTTGGTTTGGGGATGAGCAGTTCTTC,CASSLSWFGDEQFF
.,few,TRBV7-9,TRBJ2-3,TGTGCCAGCAGCCCGTCGGAAGCGTCCCCAGATACGCAGTATTTT,CASSPSEASPDTQYF
.,.,TRBV3-1,TRBJ2-7,TGTGCCAGCAGCCCTCGACTTAGAAGCTCCTACGAGCAGTACTTC,CASSPRLRSSYEQYF
.,.,TRBV3-1,TRBJ1-4,TGTGCCAGCAGCCCTAGGGGAGCAACTAATGAAAAACTGTTTTTT,CASSPRGATNEKLFF
.,.,TRBV29-1,TRBJ1-2,TGCAGCGTTAAAGTTTGGTCGGGGCTCTCCCATGGCTACACCTTC,CSVKVWSGLSHGYTF
.,.,TRBV10-3,TRBJ2-7,TGTGCCATCAGTTCTGAATACGAGCAGTACTTC,CAISSEYEQYF
.,.,TRBV2,TRBJ1-6,TGTGCCAGCAGGACCGGGACTCCTAATTCACCCCTCCACTTT,CASRTGTPNSPLHF
TRBD2,few,TRBV20-1,TRBJ2-5,TGCAGTGCTAGAGATGCGTCGACTAGCGGGAGAGGAGAGACCCAGTACTTC,CSARDASTSGRGETQYF
TRBD2,.,TRBV12-3/TRBV12-4,TRBJ2-5,TGTGCCAGCAGTTCCCTAGCGGGCCCTAGGTTAGAGACCCAGTACTTC,CASSSLAGPRLETQYF
.,.,TRBV3-1,TRBJ1-2,TGTGCCAGCAGCCAAGAACCAGGGGCCACGCCACCTGATGGCTACACCTTC,CASSQEPGATPPDGYTF
.,.,TRBV30,TRBJ1-6,TGTGCCTGGATTGGACCAGGCAGGATTCCACCCCTCCACTTT,CAWIGPGRIPPLHF
TRBD2,many,TRBV20-1,TRBJ2-1,TGCAGTGCTAGTCCAGCGGGAGCGTACAATGAGCAGTTCTTC,CSASPAGAYNEQFF
.,few,TRBV6-2/TRBV6-3,TRBJ2-7,TGTGCCAGCAGTTACCTCGACAGCAGCTCCTACGAGCAGTACTTC,CASSYLDSSSYEQYF
.,many,TRBV5-1,TRBJ1-4,TGCGCCAGCAGCTTGGATTTCCGTAACGGTGAAAAACTGTTTTTT,CASSLDFRNGEKLFF
.,.,TRBV29-1,TRBJ1-5,TGCAGCGTTGAACAGCCGAATCAGCCCCAGCATTTT,CSVEQPNQPQHF
TRBD2,.,TRBV2,TRBJ2-5,TGTGCCAGCACAATTAGCGGGGCTCTCCAAGAGACCCAGTACTTC,CASTISGALQETQYF
TRBD1,few,TRBV20-1,TRBJ2-7,TGCAGTGCTAGAGGACGGACAGGCGGGTCCTACGAGCAGTACTTC,CSARGRTGGSYEQYF
TRBD1,.,TRBV19,TRBJ1-1,TGTGCCAGTAGCTTCCAGGGGGCGCGGACTGAAGCTTTCTTT,CASSFQGARTEAFF
TRBD2,few,TRBV11-2,TRBJ2-1,TGTGCCAGTTGTAGCGGGCCCAGCTCCTACAATGAGCAGTTCTTC,CASCSGPSSYNEQFF
TRBD1,.,TRBV28,TRBJ2-4,TGTGCCAGCAGTTCACAGGGGGCGAGAGACATTCAGTACTTC,CASSSQGARDIQYF
.,few,TRBV27,TRBJ1-5,TGTGCCAGCAGTTTAGCCGGTCAGCCCCAGCATTTT,CASSLAGQPQHF
.,.,TRBV7-9,TRBJ2-1,TGTGCCAGCAGCAACATGCAGAATGAGCAGTTCTTC,CASSNMQNEQFF
TRBD2,.,TRBV5-1,TRBJ2-3,TGCGCCAGCAGCTTGGGGACTAGCGGGCGAACAGATACGCAGTATTTT,CASSLGTSGRTDTQYF
TRBD2,many,TRBV3-1,TRBJ2-1,TGTGCCAGCAGCCCCGGACTAGCGACCTACAATGAGCAGTTCTTC,CASSPGLATYNEQFF
TRBD2,once,TRBV18,TRBJ2-1,TGTGCCAGCTCACCCCAACTAGCGGGTAGCTCCTACAATGAGCAGTTCTTC,CASSPQLAGSSYNEQFF
.,.,TRBV20-1,TRBJ2-2,TGCAGTGCTAGTTCCAGGCACACCGGGGAGCTGTTTTTT,CSASSRHTGELFF
TRBD1,.,TRBV20-1,TRBJ1-1,TGCAGTGCTAGCAGGACAGGAATAAACACTGAAGCTTTCTTT,CSASRTGINTEAFF
.,many,TRBV12-3/TRBV12-4,TRBJ1-1,TGTGCCAGCAGACAGGCGGGGATGGGAAGCACTGAAGCTTTCTTT,CASRQAGMGSTEAFF
.,few,TRBV20-1,TRBJ2-1,TGCAGTGCTAGCCTCCAGGGAAGTCGGCAGTTCTTC,CSASLQGSRQFF
TRBD1,once,TRBV15,TRBJ2-7,TGTGCCACCAGCAGAGGGGACAGGGCCTACGAGCAGTACTTC,CATSRGDRAYEQYF
.,many,TRBV12-3/TRBV12-4,TRBJ1-2,TGTGCCAGCAGTTTGCGGGGGGCCTATGGCTACACCTTC,CASSLRGAYGYTF
TRBD1,many,TRBV25-1,TRBJ2-1,TGTGCCAGCAGTGAATGGACAGGGAACAATGAGCAGTTCTTC,CASSEWTGNNEQFF
.,.,TRBV7-2,TRBJ1-3,TGTGCCAGCGGCTCTCCCCAGATTACTGTGGACACCATATATTTT,CASGSPQITVDTIYF
TRBD2,.,TRBV13,TRBJ2-7,TGTGCCAGCGGTCTAGCGGGAGGCGAGCAGTACTTC,CASGLAGGEQYF
.,.,TRBV9,TRBJ2-5,TGTGCCAGCAGCGTAGGTGGGGAGACCCAGTACTTC,CASSVGGETQYF
.,many,TRBV29-1,TRBJ1-1,TGCAGCGTTGAAGATTTAGGGACTGGAGCTTTCTTT,CSVEDLGTGAFF
TRBD1,many,TRBV12-3/TRBV12-4,TRBJ2-7,TGTGCCAGCAGTTTAAATGTATGGGACAGGGACTCCTACGAGCAGTACTTC,CASSLNVWDRDSYEQYF
.,.,TRBV10-3,TRBJ1-4,TGTGCCATCAGTGAGTCCCGGCAGGGAGGCGAAAAACTGTTTTTT,CAISESRQGGEKLFF
TRBD1,few,TRBV29-1,TRBJ2-1,TGCAGCGTTAAATCTGCGTTAGGACAGGACTACAATGAGCAGTTCTTC,CSVKSALGQDYNEQFF
TRBD1,many,TRBV12-5,TRBJ2-1,TGTGCTAGTGGTTTGGCACAGGGGGCGCTGGGTTACAATGAGCAGTTCTTC,CASGLAQGALGYNEQFF
TRBD2,.,TRBV7-9,TRBJ2-1,TGTGCCAGCAGCCCAGGGGGACTAGCGGGGGACAATGAGCAGTTCTTC,CASSPGGLAGDNEQFF
.,many,TRBV4-3,TRBJ1-1,TGCGCCAGCAGCCACAAATCCGACCGATACACTGAAGCTTTCTTT,CASSHKSDRYTEAFF
.,many,TRBV7-9,TRBJ2-7,TGTGCCAGCAGCTCCCGTCAAACTGGAGGCTATAGCTCCTACGAGCAGTACTTC,CASSSRQTGGYSSYEQYF
.,few,TRBV20-1,TRBJ2-4,TGCAGTGCTAGCCGACTAGCCAAAAACATTCAGTACTTC,CSASRLAKNIQYF
.,few,TRBV20-1,TRBJ2-2,TGCAGTGCTAGAGGTCTGGGGGCGGGCAACACCGGGGAGCTGTTTTTT,CSARGLGAGNTGELFF
.,few,TRBV28,TRBJ2-7,TGTGCCAGCAGTTCTCGGAGGGGGTCCTACGAGCAGTACTTC,CASSSRRGSYEQYF
TRBD1,many,TRBV9,TRBJ1-2,TGTGCCAGCAGCTTGACAGGGAGCGGCTACACCTTC,CASSLTGSGYTF
.,few,TRBV28,TRBJ1-3,TGTGCCAGCAGTTTAAATGGCGCAGGTCTCTCTGGAAACACCATATATTTT,CASSLNGAGLSGNTIYF
TRBD2,many,TRBV28,TRBJ2-2,TGTGCCAGCAGCCGACCCACTAGCGGCACCGGGGAGCTGTTTTTT,CASSRPTSGTGELFF
TRBD2,many,TRBV10-3,TRBJ2-2,TGTGCCATCAGTGAGACCCGGCCGGGACTTCCCCGGAGCGGGAGCGGGGAGCTGTTTTTT,CAISETRPGLPRSGSGELFF
.,.,TRBV5-1,TRBJ1-1,TGCGCCAGCAGCCCACGGGGACAATATGGTAAAAGGGGAATGAACACTGAAGCTTTCTTT,CASSPRGQYGKRGMNTEAFF
TRBD1,.,TRBV15,TRBJ1-1,TGTGCCACCAGCAGCAAGGGACAGATTAACACTGAAGCTTTCTTT,CATSSKGQINTEAFF
.,few,TRBV6-2/TRBV6-3,TRBJ2-2,TGTGCCAGCAGCCCCCCGCACGGTGGGACCGGGGAGCTGTTTTTT,CASSPPHGGTGELFF